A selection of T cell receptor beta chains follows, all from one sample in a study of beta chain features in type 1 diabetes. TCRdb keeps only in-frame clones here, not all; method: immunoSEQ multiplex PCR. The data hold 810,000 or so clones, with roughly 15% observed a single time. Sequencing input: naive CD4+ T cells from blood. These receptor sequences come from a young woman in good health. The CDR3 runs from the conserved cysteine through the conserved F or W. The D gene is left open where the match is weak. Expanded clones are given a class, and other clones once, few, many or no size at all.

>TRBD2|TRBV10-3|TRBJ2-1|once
TGTGCCATCGCTCCCGGGACTAGCGGGAGCTATGAGCAGTTCTTC
CAIAPGTSGSYEQFF
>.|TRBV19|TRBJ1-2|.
TGTGCCAGTAGAGGGTACCAAGTCGGCTACACCTTC
CASRGYQVGYTF
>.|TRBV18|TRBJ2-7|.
TGTGCCAGCTCACCAGGCGTCCACGAGCAGTACTTC
CASSPGVHEQYF
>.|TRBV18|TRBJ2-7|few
TGTGCCAGCTCACCACGGGCAGGGGCGTTCGAGCAGTACTTC
CASSPRAGAFEQYF
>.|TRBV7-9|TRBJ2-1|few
TGTGCCAGCCTGCCGAACCTCATCTACAATGAGCAGTTCTTC
CASLPNLIYNEQFF
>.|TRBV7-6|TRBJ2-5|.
TGTGCCAGCAGCCGAGAGTGGACCCAGTACTTC
CASSREWTQYF
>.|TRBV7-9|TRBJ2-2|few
TGTGCCAGCAACCCATCCAGCGCCGGGGAGCTGTTTTTT
CASNPSSAGELFF
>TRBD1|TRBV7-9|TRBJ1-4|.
TGTGCCAGCAGCTCCGGACAGGTGACATCTCCCACCGAAAAACTGTTTTTT
CASSSGQVTSPTEKLFF
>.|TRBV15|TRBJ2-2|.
TGTGCCACCAGCTCTACTTCTGATTTTGGCAGGGTGGTCGGGGAGCTGTTTTTT
CATSSTSDFGRVVGELFF
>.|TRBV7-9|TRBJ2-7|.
TGTGCCAGCAGCCCCAGGGCCATTGGCCTAGACTACGAGCAGTACTTC
CASSPRAIGLDYEQYF
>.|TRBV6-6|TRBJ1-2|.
TGTGCCAGCAGTTACGTGACATTTAACTATGGCTACACCTTC
CASSYVTFNYGYTF
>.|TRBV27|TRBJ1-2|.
TGTGCCAGCAGTCCATGGGACCGCCCGTCGGACTACACCTTC
CASSPWDRPSDYTF
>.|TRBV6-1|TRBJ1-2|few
TGTGCCAGCAAATTTGGGGAGGGGAACTATGGCTACACCTTC
CASKFGEGNYGYTF
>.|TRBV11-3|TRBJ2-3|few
TGTGCCAGCAGCTTAGTTGGGGATACGCAGTATTTT
CASSLVGDTQYF
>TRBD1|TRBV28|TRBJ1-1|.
TGTGCCAGCTACAGGGACAGATACACTGAAGCTTTCTTT
CASYRDRYTEAFF
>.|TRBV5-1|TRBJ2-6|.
TGCGCCAGCAGGCCGGCCTCTGGGGCCAACGTCCTGACTTTC
CASRPASGANVLTF
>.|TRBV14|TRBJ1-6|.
TGTGCCAGCAGCCACCTGTACGATTCACCCCTCCACTTT
CASSHLYDSPLHF
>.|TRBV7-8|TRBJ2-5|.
TGTGCCAGCAGACCAGGGTCATGGACTAACCGGAAAGAGACCCAGTACTTC
CASRPGSWTNRKETQYF